The present entry profiles one T cell receptor beta chain with its context. Base qualities are not provided; no much larger clone lies one nucleotide away. These data come from a study of graft-versus-host responses after intestinal transplantation (dated by TCRdb to about 2021). In terms of the full investigation: Recipients received multivisceral, liver-intestinal, or isolated intestinal transplants. Every recipient was given anti-thymocyte globulin induction, then maintenance tacrolimus and steroids for 3 to 4 years. After intestinal transplantation, graft-versus-host and host-versus-graft alloreactive T cell clones were followed in the graft, circulation and bone marrow using bulk TCR-beta CDR3 sequencing. Alloreactive clones were identified by sequencing pre-transplant mixed lymphocyte reaction products and comparing these products with unstimulated pre-transplant donor and recipient T cells. A cohort of under 30 intestinal transplant recipients, including one retransplant, was enrolled, and 3 patients lacking pretransplant specimens were excluded. A peak of at least 4% donor T cells among recipient peripheral blood mononuclear cells was the definition used for donor T cell macrochimerism. Samples from a few later patients were sequenced in-house on an Illumina MiSeq with MiXCR processing rather than by the commercial service. On the study overall, not on this receptor specifically: High GvH to HvG T cell clonal ratios were observed in the allografts of patients with donor T cell macrochimerism. GvH clones were detected in recipient bone marrow, and some of these GvH clones were observed earlier in ileal mucosa or blood, consistent with an intestinal mucosal origin. Early after transplant, declines in HvG clones were associated with peak levels of circulating GvH clones. The relatively low number and heterogeneity of intestinal transplant patients limited the conclusions.

The intended sense of this specimen's time point label: cells obtained before transplantation from donor or recipient. In the mixed lymphocyte reactions, around 200,000 CFSE-labeled pre-transplant responders were plated with around 200,000 irradiated violet-dye-labeled stimulators and cultured for 6 days. Proliferating CD3+CD4+CFSE-low and CD3+CD8+CFSE-low responder cells were FACS-sorted on a BD Influx sorter after the mixed lymphocyte reaction. Trimming at the junction amounts to 6 bases on V and 2 bases on J, and the germline ends lie 14 bases apart. The CDR3 starts with the cysteine, ends with the phenylalanine, and has 14 residues. Here the CDR3 DNA is all that survives: 42 bases in frame from base 1. Via the germline V gene (reference sequence), CDR1 is MNHEY and CDR2 SMNVEV. To prepare the library, the immunoSEQ multiplex PCR assay was applied. In most patients, genomic DNA was isolated using the Qiagen DNeasy Blood and Tissue Kit and sent frozen to Adaptive Biotechnologies for TCR sequencing. High-throughput TCR-beta CDR3 sequencing of genomic DNA from most patients was performed by Adaptive Biotechnologies. Per the original workflow: TCR sequencing data for around 20 patients were retrieved from Adaptive's ImmunoSEQ software; three other patients were processed with MiXCR and VDJtools. CD4 versus CD8 sorting errors were corrected by removing sequences found in both subsets at a frequency ratio below 5:1. CDR3 nucleotide sequences shared by donor and recipient were removed because the origin of these sequences could not be assigned. To be classed as alloreactive, a clone needed at least 2-fold expansion over unstimulated cells and a minimum CFSE-low frequency of 0.002% (template counts) or 0.001% (read counts). Clones detected in sequenced pre-transplant spleen, lymph node, or MLR CFSE-low populations of the donor or recipient were defined as mappable. The cumulative frequency of alloreactive clones was calculated as a percentage of all sequences, weighted by copy number. This immuneACCESS table, as held by TCRdb, lists in-frame sequences with V and J called but not all clones. Of the missing ones, under half trace to an unresolved V gene in checked studies; the others have no known cause. That table furnishes V, J and clone size, whereas the DNA furnished D and trimming. The sample table shows 15,000 to 17,000 clones, and approximately 30% are seen once. Together, the top ten hold over 3.5% of the sample.

Sequences were derived from alloreactive CD4+ T cells from a mixed lymphocyte reaction culture, sampled before intestinal transplant. The cell subset or site label here, explained by the study, means: CFSE-low proliferating T cells sorted from roughly six-day pre-transplant mixed lymphocyte reaction (GvH or HvG direction). The receptor was isolated from a human patient who received an intestinal transplant. The chain is assembled from TRBV27 and TRBJ2-7; 5 matching bases give a weak D call of TRBD1. DNA sequence: TGTGCCAGCAGCTGGGGCAGGCAAGCCTACGAGCAGTACTTC. Protein translation: CASSWGRQAYEQYF.